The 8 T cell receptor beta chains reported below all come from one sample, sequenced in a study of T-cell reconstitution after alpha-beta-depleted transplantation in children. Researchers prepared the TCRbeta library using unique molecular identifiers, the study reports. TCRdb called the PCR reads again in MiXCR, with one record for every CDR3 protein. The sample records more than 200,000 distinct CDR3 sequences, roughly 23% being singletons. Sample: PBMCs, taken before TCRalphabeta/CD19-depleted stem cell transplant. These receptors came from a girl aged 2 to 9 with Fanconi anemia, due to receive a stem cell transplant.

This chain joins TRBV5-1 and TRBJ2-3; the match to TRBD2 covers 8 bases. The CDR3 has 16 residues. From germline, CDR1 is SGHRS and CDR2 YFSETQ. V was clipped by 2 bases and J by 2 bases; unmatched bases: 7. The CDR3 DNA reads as TGCGCCAGCAGCTTAGCAACTAGCGGCTACACAGATACGCAGTATTTT. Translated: CASSLATSGYTDTQYF.

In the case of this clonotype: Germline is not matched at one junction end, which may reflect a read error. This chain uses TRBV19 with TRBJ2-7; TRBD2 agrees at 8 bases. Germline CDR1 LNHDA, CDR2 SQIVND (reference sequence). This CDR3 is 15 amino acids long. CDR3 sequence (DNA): TGTGCCAGTAGTATCAGTCCCGGGACTAGTTACGAGCGGTACTTC. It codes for CASSISPGTSYERYF.

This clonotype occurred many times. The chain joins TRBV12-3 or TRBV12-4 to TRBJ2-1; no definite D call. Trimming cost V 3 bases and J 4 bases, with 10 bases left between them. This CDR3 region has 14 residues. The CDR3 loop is CASSFSSPYNEQFF. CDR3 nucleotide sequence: TGTGCCAGCAGTTTTAGTTCTCCTTACAATGAGCAGTTCTTC.

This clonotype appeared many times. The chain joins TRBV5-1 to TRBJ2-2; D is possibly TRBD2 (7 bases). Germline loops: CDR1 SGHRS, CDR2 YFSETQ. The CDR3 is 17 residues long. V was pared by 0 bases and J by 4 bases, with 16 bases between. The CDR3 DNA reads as TGCGCCAGCAGCTTGGCCGCCGGGGGGCAGGGCACCGGGGAGCTGTTTTTT. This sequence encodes CASSLAAGGQGTGELFF.

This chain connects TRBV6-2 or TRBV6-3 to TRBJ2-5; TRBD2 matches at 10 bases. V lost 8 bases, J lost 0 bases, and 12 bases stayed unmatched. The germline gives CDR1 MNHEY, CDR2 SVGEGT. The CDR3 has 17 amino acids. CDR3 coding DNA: TGTGCCAGCGGATACGATACTAGCGGGATCCACCAAGAGACCCAGTACTTC. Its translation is CASGYDTSGIHQETQYF.

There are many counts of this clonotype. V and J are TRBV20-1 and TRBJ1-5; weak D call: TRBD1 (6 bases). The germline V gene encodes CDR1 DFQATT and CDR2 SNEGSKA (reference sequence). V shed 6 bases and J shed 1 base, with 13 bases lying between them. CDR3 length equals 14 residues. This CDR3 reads CSAAGHSSNQPQHF. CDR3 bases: TGCAGTGCAGCGGGACATTCAAGCAATCAGCCCCAGCATTTT.

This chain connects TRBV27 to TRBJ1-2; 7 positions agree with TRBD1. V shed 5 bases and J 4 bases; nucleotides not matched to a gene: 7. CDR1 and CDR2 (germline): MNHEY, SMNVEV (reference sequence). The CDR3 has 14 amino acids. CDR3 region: CASSPGGLGYGYTF. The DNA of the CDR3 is TGTGCCAGCAGTCCAGGGGGTCTAGGCTATGGCTACACCTTC.

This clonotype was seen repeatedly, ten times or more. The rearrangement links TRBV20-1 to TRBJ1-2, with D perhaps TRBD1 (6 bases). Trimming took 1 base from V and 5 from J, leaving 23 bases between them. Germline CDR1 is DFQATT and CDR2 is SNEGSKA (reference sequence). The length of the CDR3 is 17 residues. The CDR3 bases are TGCAGTGCTAGAGGGGGCCTGACCGGGACACCAACGTATGGCTACACCTTC. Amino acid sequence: CSARGGLTGTPTYGYTF.